These 5 T cell receptor beta chains came from one sample sequenced in a study of CD8 T cells in ankylosing spondylitis. TCRdb reprocessed the 5' RACE reads with MiXCR, giving one entry per CDR3 protein. The table lists about 240,000 distinct CDR3 sequences, 8.6% of them singletons. Material for sequencing was blood, either unsorted or a sorted T cell fraction (not recorded which). These receptor sequences come from a male donor with ankylosing spondylitis or in good health (not recorded which).

This clonotype showed up many times. The chain is built from TRBV6-2 or TRBV6-3 and TRBJ2-3, with D perhaps TRBD1 (5 bases). The CDR3 totals 15 residues. Trimming took 7 bases from V and 6 from J, leaving 20 bases between them. Germline V gene sequence: CDR1 MNHEY, CDR2 SVGEGT. CDR3 sequence: CASTRQLRLTDTQYF. CDR3 in DNA: TGTGCCAGCACACGACAGCTTCGATTGACTGATACGCAGTATTTT.

This clonotype was detected ten times or more. V and J are TRBV20-1 and TRBJ2-1, with 9 bases fitting TRBD2. After removal of 5 bases from V and 4 bases from J, the junction contained 6 bases not matched to a gene. The CDR3 runs 14 residues. Germline assignment: CDR1 DFQATT and CDR2 SNEGSKA (reference sequence). The CDR3 coding sequence is TGCAGTGCTCTTCGTCTAGCGGGATACAATGAGCAGTTCTTC. Translation gives CSALRLAGYNEQFF.

This clonotype was observed many times. A junction end diverges from the germline sequence, so it may reflect a read error. The genes are TRBV7-7 and TRBJ2-1; TRBD2 aligns across 10 bases. Germline lookup yields CDR1 SSHAT and CDR2 FNYEAQ (reference sequence). The CDR3 runs to 15 residues. DNA for the CDR3: TGTGCTAGCAGCTTAGGACTAGCGGCGCCCAATGAGCAGTTCTTC. Encoded protein: CASSLGLAAPNEQFF. Drawing the rest from reference TRBV7-7 and TRBJ2-1, the complete variable domain is GAGVSQSPRYKVTKRGQDVTLRCDPISSHATLYWYQQALGQGPEFLTYFNYEAQPDKSGLPSDRFSAERPEGSISTLTIQRTEQRDSAMYRCASSLGLAAPNEQFFGPGTRLTVL.

The chain employs TRBV10-1 and TRBJ2-3; TRBD2 agrees at 10 bases. The germline CDR1 and CDR2 sequences are WNHNN and SYGVQD (reference sequence). J gave up 6 bases and V 5 bases, and 5 bases lay outside the gene matches. This CDR3 spans 14 amino acids. CDR3 protein: CASSPTGLADTQYF. As DNA, the CDR3 is TGCGCCAGCAGTCCGACGGGACTAGCGGATACGCAGTATTTT.

This clonotype was counted many times. This chain connects TRBV7-2 to TRBJ2-7; D not certain. Germline-derived CDR1 and CDR2 are SGHTA and FQGNSA. V was trimmed by 6 bases and J by 7 bases, leaving 10 bases between them. The CDR3 length is 11 residues. The CDR3 nucleotides read TGTGCCAGCAGTCGTTCGGGTGAGCAGTACTTC. It is translated as CASSRSGEQYF.